A selection of T cell receptor beta chains follows, all from one sample in a study of cytomegalovirus exposure and HLA in healthy donors. Produced via immunoSEQ multiplex PCR; TCRdb's table is partial and in-frame only. The table lists approximately 160,000 clones, roughly nine tenths of them singletons, with approximately 10% in the top ten. The sequenced material came from PBMCs. Receptors were obtained from a woman aged 18-29 years in good health and CMV-seropositive. The CDR3 runs from the conserved cysteine through the conserved F or W.

TRBV18,15,CASSPLQGGTGELFF
TRBV7-2,16,CASSFPKGTPTYEQYF
TRBV6-6,14,CASREARAQDTQYF
TRBV30,12,CAWMAGNTEAFF
TRBV29-1,12,CSVGQGNQPQHF
TRBV14,11,CASSQDLEQYF
TRBV10-1,14,CASSARQGPYEQYF
TRBV7-3,15,CASSLTSGQGNEQYF
TRBV11-2,18,CASSFRPAGGGASTEAFF
TRBV19,16,CASSISGQGAFETQYF
TRBV5-4,13,CASSRPGVETQYF
TRBV28,13,CASSWRSTDTQYF
TRBV27,14,CASSSIPALRGAFF
TRBV18,15,CASSLEGTGVFGYTF
TRBV27,16,CASSLSAGSGNQPQHF
TRBV7-9,14,CASSVPQGFGEQFF
TRBV9,15,CASSVEPIAYNEQFF
TRBV9,14,CASSPQTGNNEQFF
TRBV7-7,13,CASSLDRGNEQYF
TRBV6-5,14,CASRPTGAGNTIYF
TRBV6-5,12,CASRDSDDEQYF
TRBV10-3,14,CAISAREGPYEQYF
TRBV20-1,10,CSAWDTEQYF
TRBV28,16,CASRETLGRGDTEAFF
TRBV27,15,CASSLGRAPRGEQFF
TRBV7-9,15,CASNGYGGFAYEQYF
TRBV11-3,20,CASSFRLGLAGGGNTGELFF
TRBV2,16,CASSGDRADSGNTIYF
TRBV7-2,15,CASSSGQAGNQPQHF
TRBV29-1,13,CSVELDRDTEAFF
TRBV7-8,16,CASSPRQFSSGNTIYF
TRBV7-3,13,CASSTRDRGPAFF
TRBV29-1,16,CSVAPDPGLPNAEAFF
TRBV28,13,CATRTGAVGEQYF
TRBV7-2,13,CASSLLRDYGYTF
TRBV19,15,CASSVIRGQNYGYTF
TRBV14,14,CASSQSLAEETQYF